In this sample, the clone carrying this T cell receptor (beta chain) turned up a few times. The antigen is unknown. The sample belongs to a study of early T cells in non-severe SARS-CoV-2 infection. Study in general: Sequenced material consisted of bulk RNA (from unsorted whole blood), and chains were unpaired.

Broader study findings: VDJdb matching favored anti-spike CD8 responses, missing private and CD4 specificities.

The CDR3 is made up of 13 amino acids. Germline V gene data show CDR1 as MNHEY and CDR2 as SMNVEV (reference sequence). The V and J ends lost 5 bases and 4 bases respectively, with 11 bases between them. cDNA molecules, individually, were tagged with unique molecular identifiers. MiXCR, run by TCRdb on the 5' RACE reads, gives a single entry per CDR3 protein. Of 85,000 to 90,000 distinct CDR3 sequences in the sample, approximately 15% are singletons; the top ten hold roughly 6.4%. Sequenced input: whole blood. This TCR came from an adult who was a healthcare worker with PCR-confirmed SARS-CoV-2 infection or an uninfected control (not recorded which). The V and J genes are TRBV27 and TRBJ2-5; weak D call: TRBD2 (6 bases). The CDR3 nucleotides read TGTGCCAGCAGTCCTACCGGGGGAGAGACCCAGTACTTC. It is translated as CASSPTGGETQYF.